The 8 T cell receptor beta chains reported below all come from one sample, sequenced in a study of HIV-infected children after antiretroviral therapy interruption. RNA-based 3' RACE libraries used unique molecular identifiers. Each CDR3 protein gets one entry after TCRdb re-called the 3' RACE reads with MiXCR. The sample consists of more than 85,000 distinct CDR3 sequences, 6.9% of them appearing once. Documented treatment: PENTA 11 planned treatment interruption arm or continuous ART arm. The sequences come from CD45RA+ CD4+ T cells from PBMCs, pooled from several time points, collected from a donor given antiretroviral therapy, either interrupted or continuous. The subset here: naive CD4+ CD45RA+ CD45RO- T cells. The receptors stem from a pool of human donors with HIV.

This clonotype has at least ten counts. The chain combines TRBV10-3 with TRBJ1-2; D is ambiguous. Trimming removed 8 bases at V and 6 bases at J, with 13 bases between. The CDR3 is 12 residues long. Germline lookup yields CDR1 ENHRY and CDR2 SYGVKD. The CDR3 loop reads CAIGRIGHGYTF. The DNA of the CDR3 is TGTGCCATCGGAAGGATCGGGCATGGCTACACCTTC.

This clonotype was counted at least ten times. The chain recombines TRBV3-1 with TRBJ1-1, with D tentatively TRBD1 (5 bases). The CDR3 length is 17 residues. Germline V gives CDR1 LGHDT, CDR2 YNNKEL (reference sequence). Trimming took off 0 bases at V and 1 base at J, with 15 bases between the two ends. The CDR3 loop reads CASSQEGTGEENTEAFF. The CDR3, as DNA: TGTGCCAGCAGCCAAGAGGGTACAGGAGAAGAGAACACTGAAGCTTTCTTT.

The chain is built from TRBV27 and TRBJ1-1; D is perhaps TRBD1 (5 bases). Looked up from germline, CDR1 is MNHEY and CDR2 is SMNVEV (reference sequence). V was cut by 3 bases and J by 6 bases, with 11 bases left in between. The CDR3 has 13 residues. The CDR3 is CASSLIGAPEAFF. CDR3 nucleotide sequence: TGTGCCAGCAGTTTGATCGGGGCCCCTGAAGCTTTCTTT.

There are many counts of this clonotype. This sequence joins TRBV11-3 and TRBJ2-7; possible D gene TRBD2, 6 bases. Germline CDR1 reads SGHNT; CDR2 reads YENEEA. V was clipped by 5 bases and J by 4 bases, with 12 bases between them. The CDR3 loop spans 13 amino acids. The chain's CDR3 is CASSGGTSYEQYF. In DNA form, the CDR3 reads TGTGCCAGCAGCGGAGGGACTTCTTACGAGCAGTACTTC.

By share, this clonotype counts as medium-sized. The chain has TRBV7-2 and TRBJ2-3; D unclear. Trimming shortened V by 3 bases and J by 1 base, and 2 bases separated the two germline ends. From germline, CDR1 is SGHTA and CDR2 FQGNSA. The CDR3 loop spans 12 amino acids. CDR3 sequence (DNA): TGTGCCAGCAGCTTTCGCACAGATACGCAGTATTTT. It is translated as CASSFRTDTQYF.

This clonotype was found many times. This sequence joins TRBV14 and TRBJ1-2; possibly TRBD1 for D (5 bases). V lost 0 bases to trimming and J lost 6 bases, with 14 bases between them. Per the germline V gene, CDR1 is SGHDN and CDR2 is FVKESK. The CDR3 sequence is 15 residues long. DNA of the CDR3: TGTGCCAGCAGCCAAGAGATCCAGGGAGGTCATGGCTACACCTTC. Residues: CASSQEIQGGHGYTF.

This clonotype appeared many times. The rearrangement joins TRBV7-2 to TRBJ1-4; D call uncertain. CDR1 SGHTA and CDR2 FQGNSA come from the germline V gene. The CDR3 has 15 amino acids. V was clipped by 2 bases and J by 0 bases, with 7 bases between them. CDR3 nucleotide sequence: TGTGCCAGCAGCTTACACACTGCAACTAATGAAAAACTGTTTTTT. Translated: CASSLHTATNEKLFF.

This clonotype was observed at least ten times. This rearrangement joins TRBV10-3 to TRBJ2-7; TRBD2 might be the D (6 bases). CDR3 length: 12 residues. Germline CDR1 ENHRY, CDR2 SYGVKD. The germline V and J ends were trimmed by 4 bases and 6 bases, with 10 bases remaining between them. The CDR3 reads CAISGGGPEQYF. CDR3 nucleotide sequence: TGTGCCATCAGTGGAGGAGGGCCCGAGCAGTACTTC.